This T cell receptor beta chain was sequenced for a study of blood T cell repertoires in COVID-19. The CDR3 spans 14 residues. Germline V gene sequence: CDR1 LGHDT, CDR2 YNNKEL (reference sequence). V dropped 3 bases and J dropped 4 bases, with 9 bases sitting between them. Sequencing used immunoSEQ multiplex PCR; TCRdb keeps in-frame clones, though not all of them. The sample lists about 250,000 clones, about 83% seen once, with over 5.5% in the top ten. Sequencing was carried out using peripheral blood. The chain is built from TRBV3-1 (or the pseudogene TRBV3-2) and TRBJ1-4; the D gene is possibly TRBD1 (5 bases). This receptor was obtained from a woman older than 75 with COVID-19, enrolled during active disease. CDR3 residues: CASSQGLINEKLFF. The CDR3 DNA reads as TGTGCCAGCAGCCAGGGACTGATTAATGAAAAACTGTTTTTT.